This TCR beta chain was profiled in a study of blood T cells in healthy people across ages. Findings and limits, study-wide: Per million T cells, TCR beta diversity dropped about linearly as age rose.

Together with a sample-barcoded 5' primer, a J-beta primer mix was included in a second PCR lasting about 7 to 11 cycles. Each cDNA molecule carried a tag from a template-switch adaptor that contained 12 random nucleotides. A single record per CDR3 protein comes from TCRdb applying MiXCR to the 5' RACE reads. Of more than 650,000 distinct CDR3 sequences listed, about 20% are singletons. The germline V gene has CDR1 SQVTM and CDR2 ANQGSEA. Trimming left V 0 bases short and J 11 bases short, with 7 bases between. This CDR3 is 10 amino acids long. This clonotype has a handful of counts. Antigen: not known.

The specimen sequenced was blood. This chain uses TRBV29-1 with TRBJ1-1; D remains ambiguous. The TCR was taken from a man between 65 and 79 years old in good health. The CDR3, as DNA: TGCAGCGTTGAAGAGGTGGTTGCTTTCTTT. Translating it yields CSVEEVVAFF.